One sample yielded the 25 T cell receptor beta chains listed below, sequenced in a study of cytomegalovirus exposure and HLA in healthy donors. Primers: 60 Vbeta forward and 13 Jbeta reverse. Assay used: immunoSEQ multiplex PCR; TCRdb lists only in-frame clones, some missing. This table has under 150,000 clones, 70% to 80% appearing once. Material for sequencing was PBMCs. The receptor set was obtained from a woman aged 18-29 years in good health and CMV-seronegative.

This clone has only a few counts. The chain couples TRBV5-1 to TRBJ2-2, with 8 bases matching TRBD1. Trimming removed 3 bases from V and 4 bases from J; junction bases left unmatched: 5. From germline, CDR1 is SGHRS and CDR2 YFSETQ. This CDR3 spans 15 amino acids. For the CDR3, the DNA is TGCGCCAGCAGCTCCCGGGACAGGTCCACCGGGGAGCTGTTTTTT. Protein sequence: CASSSRDRSTGELFF.

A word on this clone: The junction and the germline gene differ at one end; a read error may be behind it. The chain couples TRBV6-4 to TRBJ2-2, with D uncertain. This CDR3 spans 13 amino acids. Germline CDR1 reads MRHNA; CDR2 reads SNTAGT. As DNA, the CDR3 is TGTGCCAGCTGTGATTCAAACACCGGGGAGCTGTTTTTT. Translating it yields CASCDSNTGELFF.

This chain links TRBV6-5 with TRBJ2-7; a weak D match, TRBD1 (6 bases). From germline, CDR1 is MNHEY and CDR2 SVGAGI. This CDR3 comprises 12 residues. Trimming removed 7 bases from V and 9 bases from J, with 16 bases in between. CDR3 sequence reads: CASTPPRGGQYF. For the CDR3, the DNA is TGTGCCAGCACCCCACCACGAGGGGGGCAGTACTTC.

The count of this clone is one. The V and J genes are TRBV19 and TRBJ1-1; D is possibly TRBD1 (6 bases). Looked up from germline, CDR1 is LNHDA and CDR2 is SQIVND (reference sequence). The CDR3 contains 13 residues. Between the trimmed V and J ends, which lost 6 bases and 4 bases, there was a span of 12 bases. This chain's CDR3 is CASSRRGSTEAFF. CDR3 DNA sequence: TGTGCCAGTAGCCGCAGGGGAAGCACTGAAGCTTTCTTT.

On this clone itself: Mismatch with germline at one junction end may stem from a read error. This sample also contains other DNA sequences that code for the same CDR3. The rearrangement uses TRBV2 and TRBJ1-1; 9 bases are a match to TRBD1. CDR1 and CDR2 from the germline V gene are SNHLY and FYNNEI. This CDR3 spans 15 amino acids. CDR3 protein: CASRELGQGNTEAFF. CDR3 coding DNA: TGCGCCAGCAGGGAGCTGGGACAGGGGAACACTGAAGCTTTCTTT.

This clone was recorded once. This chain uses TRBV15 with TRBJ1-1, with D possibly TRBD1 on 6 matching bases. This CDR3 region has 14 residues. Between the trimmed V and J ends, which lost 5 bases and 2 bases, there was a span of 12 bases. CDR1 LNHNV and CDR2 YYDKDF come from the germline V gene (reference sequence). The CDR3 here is CATSGDNPNTEAFF. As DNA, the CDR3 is TGTGCCACCAGCGGGGACAACCCTAACACTGAAGCTTTCTTT.

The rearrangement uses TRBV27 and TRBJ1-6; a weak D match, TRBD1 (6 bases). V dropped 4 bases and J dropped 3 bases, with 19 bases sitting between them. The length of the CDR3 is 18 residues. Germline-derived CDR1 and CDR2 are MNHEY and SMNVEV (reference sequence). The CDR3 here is CASSSHQLPTGYNSPLHF. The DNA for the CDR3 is TGTGCCAGCAGTTCCCATCAACTACCGACAGGCTATAATTCACCCCTCCACTTT.

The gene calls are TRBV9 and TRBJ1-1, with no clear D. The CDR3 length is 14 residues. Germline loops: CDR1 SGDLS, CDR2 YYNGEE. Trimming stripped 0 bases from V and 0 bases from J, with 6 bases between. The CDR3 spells CASSVGAMNTEAFF. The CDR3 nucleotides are TGTGCCAGCAGCGTAGGGGCAATGAACACTGAAGCTTTCTTT.

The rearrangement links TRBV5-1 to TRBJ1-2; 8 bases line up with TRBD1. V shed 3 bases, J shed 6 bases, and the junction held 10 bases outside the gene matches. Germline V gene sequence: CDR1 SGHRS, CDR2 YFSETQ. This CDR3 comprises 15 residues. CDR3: CASSSGQGARNGYTF. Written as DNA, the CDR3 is TGCGCCAGCAGCTCCGGACAGGGAGCCCGTAATGGCTACACCTTC.

Written as DNA, the CDR3 is TGTGCCAGCAGCCTCTGGACAGGGCAAGAGACCCAGTACTTC. Protein: CASSLWTGQETQYF. The chain links TRBV7-8 to TRBJ2-5, with 8 nucleotides matching TRBD1. CDR1 and CDR2 (germline): SGHVS, FQNEAQ. This CDR3 has 14 residues. Losses at the gene ends were 5 bases for V and 2 bases for J; bases not matched to a gene: 4.

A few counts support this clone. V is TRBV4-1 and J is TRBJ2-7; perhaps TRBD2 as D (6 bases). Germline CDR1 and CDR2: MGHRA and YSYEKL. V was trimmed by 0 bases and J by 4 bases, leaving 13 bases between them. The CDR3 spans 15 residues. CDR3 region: CASSQDSAGSYEQYF. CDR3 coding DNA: TGCGCCAGCAGCCAAGATTCGGCGGGGTCGTACGAGCAGTACTTC.

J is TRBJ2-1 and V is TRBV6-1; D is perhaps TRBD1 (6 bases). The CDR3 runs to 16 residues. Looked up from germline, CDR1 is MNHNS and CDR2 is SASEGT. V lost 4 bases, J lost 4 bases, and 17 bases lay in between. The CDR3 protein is CASSGRQAVEYNEQFF. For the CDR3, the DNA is TGTGCCAGCAGTGGCCGACAGGCTGTAGAGTACAATGAGCAGTTCTTC.

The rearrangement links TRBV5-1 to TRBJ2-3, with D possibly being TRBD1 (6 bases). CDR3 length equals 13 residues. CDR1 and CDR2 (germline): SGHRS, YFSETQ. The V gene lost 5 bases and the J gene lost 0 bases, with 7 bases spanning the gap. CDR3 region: CASSQGSTDTQYF. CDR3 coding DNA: TGCGCCAGCAGTCAGGGGAGCACAGATACGCAGTATTTT.

This CDR3 is CASSEAGTRLSENSPLHF. Here the CDR3 DNA reads TGTGCCAGCAGTGAAGCCGGGACACGCCTGTCAGAAAATTCACCCCTCCACTTT. The chain recombines TRBV2 with TRBJ1-6; TRBD1 might be the D (6 bases). The CDR3 is made up of 18 amino acids. The ends were cut back, 0 bases at V and 7 bases at J, with 19 bases in the middle. Per germline, CDR1 SNHLY and CDR2 FYNNEI.

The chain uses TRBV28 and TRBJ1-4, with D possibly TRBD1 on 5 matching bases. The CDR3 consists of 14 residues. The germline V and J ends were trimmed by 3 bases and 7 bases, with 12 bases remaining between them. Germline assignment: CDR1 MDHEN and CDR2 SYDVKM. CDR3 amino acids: CASSFSGGGEKLFF. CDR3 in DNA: TGTGCCAGCAGTTTCTCGGGGGGTGGTGAAAAACTGTTTTTT.

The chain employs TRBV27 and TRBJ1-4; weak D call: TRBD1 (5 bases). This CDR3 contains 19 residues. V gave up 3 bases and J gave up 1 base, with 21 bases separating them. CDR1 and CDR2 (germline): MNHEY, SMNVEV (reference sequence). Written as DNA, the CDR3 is TGTGCCAGCAGTTTCGGCTTCCGGGACTCACGCAGAACTAATGAAAAACTGTTTTTT. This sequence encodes CASSFGFRDSRRTNEKLFF.

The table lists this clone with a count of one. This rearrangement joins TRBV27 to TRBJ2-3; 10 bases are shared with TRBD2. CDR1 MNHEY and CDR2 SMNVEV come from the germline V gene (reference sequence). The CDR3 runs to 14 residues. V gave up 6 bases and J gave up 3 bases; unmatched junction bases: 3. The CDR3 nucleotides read TGTGCCAGCAGCCCACTAGCGGGGACAGATACGCAGTATTTT. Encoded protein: CASSPLAGTDTQYF.

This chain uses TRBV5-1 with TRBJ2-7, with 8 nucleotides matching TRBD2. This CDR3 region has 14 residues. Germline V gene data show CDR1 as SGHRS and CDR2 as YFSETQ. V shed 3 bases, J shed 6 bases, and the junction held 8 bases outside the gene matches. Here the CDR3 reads CASSSSPLAGEQYF. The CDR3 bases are TGCGCCAGCAGCTCCTCCCCGCTAGCGGGCGAGCAGTACTTC.

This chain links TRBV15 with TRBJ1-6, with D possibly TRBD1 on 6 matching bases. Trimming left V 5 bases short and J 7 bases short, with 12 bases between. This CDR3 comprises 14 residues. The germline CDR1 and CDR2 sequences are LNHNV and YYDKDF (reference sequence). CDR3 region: CATSLRGMNSPLHF. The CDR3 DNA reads TGTGCCACCAGCCTAAGGGGGATGAATTCACCCCTCCACTTT.

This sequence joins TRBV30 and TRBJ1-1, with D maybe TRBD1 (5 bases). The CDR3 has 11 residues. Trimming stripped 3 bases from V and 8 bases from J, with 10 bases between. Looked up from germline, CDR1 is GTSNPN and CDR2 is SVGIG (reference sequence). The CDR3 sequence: CAWRWGFEAFF. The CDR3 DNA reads TGTGCCTGGAGATGGGGCTTCGAAGCTTTCTTT.

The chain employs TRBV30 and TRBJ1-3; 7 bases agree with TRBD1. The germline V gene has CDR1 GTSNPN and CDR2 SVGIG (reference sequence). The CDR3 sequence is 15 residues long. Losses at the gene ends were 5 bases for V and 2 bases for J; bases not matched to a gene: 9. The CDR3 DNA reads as TGTGCCTGGGACAGGGCACGGAAGGCTGGAAACACCATATATTTT. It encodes CAWDRARKAGNTIYF.

The CDR3 spells CASSLMGLTGEAFF. The CDR3 DNA reads TGTGCCAGCAGCTTAATGGGTTTGACGGGTGAAGCTTTCTTT. The chain joins TRBV7-3 to TRBJ1-1, with D uncertain. Trimming cost V 1 base and J 7 bases, with 13 bases left between them. The CDR3 sequence is 14 residues long. Germline CDR1 and CDR2: SGHTA and FQGTGA.

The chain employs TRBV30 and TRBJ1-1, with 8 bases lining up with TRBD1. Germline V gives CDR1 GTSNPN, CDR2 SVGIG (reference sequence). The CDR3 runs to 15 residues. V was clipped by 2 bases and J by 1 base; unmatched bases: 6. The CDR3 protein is CAWSSPGTGNTEAFF. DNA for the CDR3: TGTGCCTGGAGTTCACCCGGGACAGGGAACACTGAAGCTTTCTTT.

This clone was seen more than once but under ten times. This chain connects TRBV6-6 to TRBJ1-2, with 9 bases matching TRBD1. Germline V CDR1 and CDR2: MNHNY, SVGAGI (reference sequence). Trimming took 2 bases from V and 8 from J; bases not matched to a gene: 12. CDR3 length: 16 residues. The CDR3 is CASSYRPGQGSWGYTF. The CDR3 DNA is TGTGCCAGCAGTTACAGGCCGGGACAGGGAAGTTGGGGCTACACCTTC.

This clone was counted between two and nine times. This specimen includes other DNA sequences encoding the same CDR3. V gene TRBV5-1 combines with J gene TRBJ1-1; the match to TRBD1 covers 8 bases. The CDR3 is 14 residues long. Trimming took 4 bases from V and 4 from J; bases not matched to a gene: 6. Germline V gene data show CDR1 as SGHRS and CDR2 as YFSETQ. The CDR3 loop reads CASSLDRGGTEAFF. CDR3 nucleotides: TGCGCCAGCAGCCTAGACAGGGGAGGCACTGAAGCTTTCTTT. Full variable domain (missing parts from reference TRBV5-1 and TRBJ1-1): KAGVTQTPRYLIKTRGQQVTLSCSPISGHRSVSWYQQTPGQGLQFLFEYFSETQRNKGNFPGRFSGRQFSNSRSEMNVSTLELGDSALYLCASSLDRGGTEAFFGQGTRLTVV.